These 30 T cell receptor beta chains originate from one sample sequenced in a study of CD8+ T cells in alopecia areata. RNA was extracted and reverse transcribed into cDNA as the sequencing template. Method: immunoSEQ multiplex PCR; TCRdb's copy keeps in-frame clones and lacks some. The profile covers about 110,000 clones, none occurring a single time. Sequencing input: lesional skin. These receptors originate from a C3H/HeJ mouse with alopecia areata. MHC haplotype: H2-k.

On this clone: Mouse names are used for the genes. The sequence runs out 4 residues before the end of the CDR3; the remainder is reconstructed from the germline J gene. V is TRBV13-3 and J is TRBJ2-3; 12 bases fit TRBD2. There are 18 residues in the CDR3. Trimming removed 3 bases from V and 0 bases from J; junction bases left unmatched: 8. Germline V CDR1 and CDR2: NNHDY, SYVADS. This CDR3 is CASSGPGTGGPSAETLYF. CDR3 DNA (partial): TGTGCCAGCAGTGGTCCCGGGACTGGGGGGCCCAGTGCAGAA.

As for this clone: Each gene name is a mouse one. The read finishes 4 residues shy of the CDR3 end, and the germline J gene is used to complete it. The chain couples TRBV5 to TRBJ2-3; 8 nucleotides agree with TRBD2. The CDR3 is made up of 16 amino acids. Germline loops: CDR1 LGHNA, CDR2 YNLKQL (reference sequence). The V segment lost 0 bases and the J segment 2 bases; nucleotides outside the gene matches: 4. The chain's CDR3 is CASSQDPGGFAETLYF. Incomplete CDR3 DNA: TGTGCCAGCAGCCAAGATCCTGGGGGGTTTGCAGAA.

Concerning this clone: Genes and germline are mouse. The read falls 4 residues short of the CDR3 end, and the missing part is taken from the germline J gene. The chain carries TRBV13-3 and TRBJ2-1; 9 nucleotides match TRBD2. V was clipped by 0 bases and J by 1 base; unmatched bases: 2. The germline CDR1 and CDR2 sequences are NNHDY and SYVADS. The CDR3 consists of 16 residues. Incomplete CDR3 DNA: TGTGCCAGCAGTGATGTGGGACTGGGAAACTATGCT. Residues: CASSDVGLGNYA. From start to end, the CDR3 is CASSDVGLGNYAEQFF.

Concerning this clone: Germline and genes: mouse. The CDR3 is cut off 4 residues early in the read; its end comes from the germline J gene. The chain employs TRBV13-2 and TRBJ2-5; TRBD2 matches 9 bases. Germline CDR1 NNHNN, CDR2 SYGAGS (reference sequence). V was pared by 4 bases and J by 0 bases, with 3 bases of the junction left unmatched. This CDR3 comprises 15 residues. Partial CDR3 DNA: TGTGCCAGCGGTCACTGGGGGGTTAACCAAGAC. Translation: CASGHWGVNQD. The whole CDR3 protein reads CASGHWGVNQDTQYF.

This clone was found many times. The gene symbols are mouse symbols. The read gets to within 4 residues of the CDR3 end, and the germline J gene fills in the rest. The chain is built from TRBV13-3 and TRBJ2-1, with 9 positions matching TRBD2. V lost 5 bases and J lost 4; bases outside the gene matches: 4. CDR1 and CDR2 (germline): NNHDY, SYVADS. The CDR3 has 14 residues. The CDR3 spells CASSRDWEYAEQFF. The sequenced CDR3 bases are TGTGCCAGCAGCCGGGACTGGGAGTATGCT.

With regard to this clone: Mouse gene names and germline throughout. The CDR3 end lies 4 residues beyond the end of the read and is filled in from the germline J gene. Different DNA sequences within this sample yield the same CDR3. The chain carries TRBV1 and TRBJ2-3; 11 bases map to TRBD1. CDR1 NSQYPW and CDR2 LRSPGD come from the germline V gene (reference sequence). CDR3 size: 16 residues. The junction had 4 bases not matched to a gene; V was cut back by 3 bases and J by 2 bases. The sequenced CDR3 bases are TGCACCTGCAGTGCCGGGACAGGGGGAGATGCAGAA. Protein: CTCSAGTGGDAE. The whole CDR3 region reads CTCSAGTGGDAETLYF.

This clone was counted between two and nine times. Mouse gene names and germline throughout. The CDR3 here is CASTQGRNERLFF. The sequenced CDR3 bases are TGTGCCAGCACCCAGGGGAGGAACGAA. The J gene is TRBJ1-4, the V gene TRBV19; D possibly corresponds to TRBD1 (6 bases). The missing CDR3 end, 4 residues past where the read stops, is filled in from the germline J gene. Trimming removed 6 bases from V and 5 bases from J, with 11 bases in between. The CDR3 sequence is 13 residues long. The germline V gene encodes CDR1 FNHDT and CDR2 SITEND (reference sequence).

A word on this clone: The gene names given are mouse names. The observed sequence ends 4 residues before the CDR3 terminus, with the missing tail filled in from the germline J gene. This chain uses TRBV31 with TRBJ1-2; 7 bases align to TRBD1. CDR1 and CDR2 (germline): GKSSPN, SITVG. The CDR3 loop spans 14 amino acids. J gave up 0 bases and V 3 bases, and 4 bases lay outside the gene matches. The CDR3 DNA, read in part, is TGTGCCTGGAGCCGCGGGACAGCAAACTCC. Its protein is CAWSRGTANS. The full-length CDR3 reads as CAWSRGTANSDYTF.

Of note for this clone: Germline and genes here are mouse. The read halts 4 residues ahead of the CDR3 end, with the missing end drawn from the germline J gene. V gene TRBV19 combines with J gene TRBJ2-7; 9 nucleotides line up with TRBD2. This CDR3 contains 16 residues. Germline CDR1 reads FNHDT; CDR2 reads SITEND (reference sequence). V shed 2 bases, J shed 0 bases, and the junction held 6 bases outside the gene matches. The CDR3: CASSMRDWASSYEQYF. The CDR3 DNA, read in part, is TGTGCCAGCAGTATGAGGGACTGGGCAAGCTCCTAT.

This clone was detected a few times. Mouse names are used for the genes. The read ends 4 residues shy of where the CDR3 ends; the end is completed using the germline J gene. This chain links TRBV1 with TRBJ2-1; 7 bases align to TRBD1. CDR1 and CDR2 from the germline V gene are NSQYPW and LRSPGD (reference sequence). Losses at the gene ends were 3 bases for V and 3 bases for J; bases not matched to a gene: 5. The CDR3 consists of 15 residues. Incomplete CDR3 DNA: TGCACCTGCAGTGCCTCGACAGGGTCCTATGCT. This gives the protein CTCSASTGSYA. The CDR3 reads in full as CTCSASTGSYAEQFF.

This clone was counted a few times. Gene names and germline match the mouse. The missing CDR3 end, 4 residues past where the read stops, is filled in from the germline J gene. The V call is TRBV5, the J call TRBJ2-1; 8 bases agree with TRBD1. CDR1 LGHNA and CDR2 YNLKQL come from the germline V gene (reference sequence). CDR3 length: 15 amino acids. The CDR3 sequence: CASSQDPGGWAEQFF. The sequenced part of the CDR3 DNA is TGTGCCAGCAGCCAAGACCCAGGGGGCTGGGCT.

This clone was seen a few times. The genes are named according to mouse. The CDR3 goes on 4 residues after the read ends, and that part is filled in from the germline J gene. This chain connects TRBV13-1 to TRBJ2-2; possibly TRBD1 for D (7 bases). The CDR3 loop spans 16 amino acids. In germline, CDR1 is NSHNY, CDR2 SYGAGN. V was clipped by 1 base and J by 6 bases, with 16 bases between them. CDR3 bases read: TGTGCCAGCAGTGATTCCCCCCCAGGGGGGTCCGGG. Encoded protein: CASSDSPPGGSG. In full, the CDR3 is CASSDSPPGGSGQLYF.

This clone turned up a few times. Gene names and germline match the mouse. The CDR3 protein is CASSDTGGMSAETLYF. The covered CDR3 bases are TGTGCCAGCAGTGATACAGGGGGCATGAGTGCAGAA. The chain has TRBV13-3 and TRBJ2-3; the match to TRBD1 covers 9 bases. Read coverage stops 4 residues before the CDR3 terminus; the germline J gene supplies the remainder. Trimming removed 1 base from V and 0 bases from J; junction bases left unmatched: 3. Germline-derived CDR1 and CDR2 are NNHDY and SYVADS. CDR3 size: 16 residues.

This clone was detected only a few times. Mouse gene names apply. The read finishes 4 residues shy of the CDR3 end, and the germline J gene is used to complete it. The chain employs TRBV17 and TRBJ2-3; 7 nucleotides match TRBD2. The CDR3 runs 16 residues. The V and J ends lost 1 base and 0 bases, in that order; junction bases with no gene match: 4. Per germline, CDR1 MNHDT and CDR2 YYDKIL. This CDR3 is CASSRVGGASAETLYF. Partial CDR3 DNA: TGTGCTAGCAGTAGAGTGGGGGGTGCTAGTGCAGAA. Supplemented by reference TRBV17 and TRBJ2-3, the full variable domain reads DTTVKQNPRYKLARVGKPVNLICSQTMNHDTMYWYQKKPNQAPKLLLFYYDKILNREADTFEKFQSSRPNNSFCSLYIGSAGLEYSAMYLCASSRVGGASAETLYFGSGTRLTVL.

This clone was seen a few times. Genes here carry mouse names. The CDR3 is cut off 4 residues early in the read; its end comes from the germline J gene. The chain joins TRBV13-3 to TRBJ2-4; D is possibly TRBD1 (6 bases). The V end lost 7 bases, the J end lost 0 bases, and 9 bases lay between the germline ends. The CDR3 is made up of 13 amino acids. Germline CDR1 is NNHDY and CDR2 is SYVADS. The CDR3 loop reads CASRDTSQNTLYF. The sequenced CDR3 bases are TGTGCCAGCCGGGACACGAGTCAAAAC.

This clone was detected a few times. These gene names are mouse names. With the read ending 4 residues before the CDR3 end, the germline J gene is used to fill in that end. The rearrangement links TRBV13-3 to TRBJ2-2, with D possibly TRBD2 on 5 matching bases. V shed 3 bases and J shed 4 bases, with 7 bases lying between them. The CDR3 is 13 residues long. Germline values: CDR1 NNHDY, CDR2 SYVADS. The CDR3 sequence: CASSGTPTGQLYF. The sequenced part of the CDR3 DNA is TGTGCCAGCAGTGGGACTCCCACCGGG.

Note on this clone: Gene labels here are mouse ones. CDR3 amino acids: CASGGTGDERLFF. CDR3 DNA, as far as it was read: TGTGCTAGCGGGGGGACAGGGGACGAA. The chain joins TRBV17 to TRBJ1-4; 10 nucleotides line up with TRBD1. The read halts 4 residues ahead of the CDR3 end, with the missing end drawn from the germline J gene. Germline assignment: CDR1 MNHDT and CDR2 YYDKIL. CDR3 length: 13 amino acids. Germline trimming cut 8 bases from V and 6 bases from J; bases unmatched to any gene: 3. Using reference TRBV17 and TRBJ1-4 for the parts outside the CDR3, the full variable domain is DTTVKQNPRYKLARVGKPVNLICSQTMNHDTMYWYQKKPNQAPKLLLFYYDKILNREADTFEKFQSSRPNNSFCSLYIGSAGLEYSAMYLCASGGTGDERLFFGHGTKLSVL.

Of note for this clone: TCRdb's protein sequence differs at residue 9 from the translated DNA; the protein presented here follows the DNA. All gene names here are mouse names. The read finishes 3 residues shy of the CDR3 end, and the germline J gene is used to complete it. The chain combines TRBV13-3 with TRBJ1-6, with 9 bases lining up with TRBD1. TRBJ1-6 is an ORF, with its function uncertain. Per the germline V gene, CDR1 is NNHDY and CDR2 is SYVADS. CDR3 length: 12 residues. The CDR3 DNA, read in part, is TGTGCCACCGGGACAGGGAAGGGGACC. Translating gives CATGTGKGT. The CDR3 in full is CATGTGKGTLYF.

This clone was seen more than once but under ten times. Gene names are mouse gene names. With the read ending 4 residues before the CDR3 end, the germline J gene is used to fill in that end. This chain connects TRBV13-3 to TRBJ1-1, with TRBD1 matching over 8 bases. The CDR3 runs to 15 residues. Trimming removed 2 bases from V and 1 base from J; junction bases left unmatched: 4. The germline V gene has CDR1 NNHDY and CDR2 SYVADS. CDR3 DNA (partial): TGTGCCAGCAGTGAGGGGGGGACAGGAAACACA. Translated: CASSEGGTGNT. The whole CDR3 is CASSEGGTGNTEVFF.

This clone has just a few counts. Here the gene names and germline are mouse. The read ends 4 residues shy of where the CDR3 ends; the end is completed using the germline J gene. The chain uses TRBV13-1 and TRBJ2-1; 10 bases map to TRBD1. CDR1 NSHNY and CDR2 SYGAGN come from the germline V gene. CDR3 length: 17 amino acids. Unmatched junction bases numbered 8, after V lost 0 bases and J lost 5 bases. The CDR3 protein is CASSDALRDRGNAEQFF. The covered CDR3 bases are TGTGCCAGCAGTGATGCCCTCCGGGACAGGGGAAATGCT.

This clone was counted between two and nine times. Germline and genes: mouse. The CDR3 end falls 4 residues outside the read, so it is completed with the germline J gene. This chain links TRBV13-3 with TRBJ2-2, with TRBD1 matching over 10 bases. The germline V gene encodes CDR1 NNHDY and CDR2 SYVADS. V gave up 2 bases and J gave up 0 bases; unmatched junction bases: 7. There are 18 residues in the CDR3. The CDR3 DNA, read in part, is TGTGCCAGCAGTGAGGGACAGGGGTACCCCGCAAACACCGGG. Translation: CASSEGQGYPANTG. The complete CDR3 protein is CASSEGQGYPANTGQLYF.

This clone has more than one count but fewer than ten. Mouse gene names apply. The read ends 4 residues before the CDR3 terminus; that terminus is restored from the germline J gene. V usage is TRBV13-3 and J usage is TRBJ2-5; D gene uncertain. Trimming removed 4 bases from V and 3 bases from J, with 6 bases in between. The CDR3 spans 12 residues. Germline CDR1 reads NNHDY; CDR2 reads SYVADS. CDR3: CASSSKQDTQYF. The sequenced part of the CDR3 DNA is TGTGCCAGCAGTTCCAAGCAAGAC.

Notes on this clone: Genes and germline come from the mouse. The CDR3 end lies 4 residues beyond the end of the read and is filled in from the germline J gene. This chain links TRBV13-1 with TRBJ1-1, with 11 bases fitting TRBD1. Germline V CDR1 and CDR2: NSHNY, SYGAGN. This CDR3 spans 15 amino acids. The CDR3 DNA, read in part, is TGTGCCAGCAGTGATGCGGGGACAGGGGGAGAA. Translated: CASSDAGTGGE. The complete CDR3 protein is CASSDAGTGGEEVFF.

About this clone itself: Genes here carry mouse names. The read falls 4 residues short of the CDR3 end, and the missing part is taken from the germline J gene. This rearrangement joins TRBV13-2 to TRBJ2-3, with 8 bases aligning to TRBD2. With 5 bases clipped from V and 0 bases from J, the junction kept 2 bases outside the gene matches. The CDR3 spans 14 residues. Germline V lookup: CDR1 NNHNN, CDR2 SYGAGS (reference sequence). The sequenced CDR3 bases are TGTGCCAGCGGACTGGGGGCTAGTGCAGAA. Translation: CASGLGASAE. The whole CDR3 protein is CASGLGASAETLYF.

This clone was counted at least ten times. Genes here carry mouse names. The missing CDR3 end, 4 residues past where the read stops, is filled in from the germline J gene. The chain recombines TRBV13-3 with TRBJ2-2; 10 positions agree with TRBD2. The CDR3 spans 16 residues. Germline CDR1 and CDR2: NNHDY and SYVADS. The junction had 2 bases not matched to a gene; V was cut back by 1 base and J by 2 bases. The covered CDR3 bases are TGTGCCAGCAGTGATCTGGGGGGGCAGAACACCGGG. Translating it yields CASSDLGGQNTG. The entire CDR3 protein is CASSDLGGQNTGQLYF.

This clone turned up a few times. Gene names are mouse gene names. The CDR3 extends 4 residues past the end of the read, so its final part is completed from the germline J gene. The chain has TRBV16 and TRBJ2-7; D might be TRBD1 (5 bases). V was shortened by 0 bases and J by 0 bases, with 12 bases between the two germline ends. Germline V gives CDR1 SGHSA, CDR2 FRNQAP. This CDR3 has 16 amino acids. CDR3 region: CASSLDHGHLSYEQYF. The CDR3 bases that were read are TGTGCAAGCAGCTTAGATCACGGACATCTCTCCTAT.

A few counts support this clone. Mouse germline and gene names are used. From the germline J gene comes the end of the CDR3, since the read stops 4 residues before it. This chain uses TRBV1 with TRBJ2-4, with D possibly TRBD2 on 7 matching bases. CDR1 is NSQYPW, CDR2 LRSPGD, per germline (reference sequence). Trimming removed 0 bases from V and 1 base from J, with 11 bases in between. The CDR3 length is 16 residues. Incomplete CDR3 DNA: TGCACCTGCAGTGCAGATTGGGGGGCGGGTCAAAAC. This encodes CTCSADWGAGQN. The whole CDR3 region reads CTCSADWGAGQNTLYF.

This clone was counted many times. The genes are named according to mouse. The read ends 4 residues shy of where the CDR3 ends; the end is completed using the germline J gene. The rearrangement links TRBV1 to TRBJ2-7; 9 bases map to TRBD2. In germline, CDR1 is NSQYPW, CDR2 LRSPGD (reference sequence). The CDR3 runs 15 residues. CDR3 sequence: CTCSALTGGLYEQYF. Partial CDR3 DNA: TGCACCTGCAGTGCCCTGACTGGGGGTTTATAT.

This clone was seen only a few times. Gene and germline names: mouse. The CDR3 bases that were read are TGTGCCAGCACGAGACTGGGGGGGCGCAAAGAC. It translates to CASTRLGGRKD. The full CDR3 reads CASTRLGGRKDTQYF. The rearrangement uses TRBV19 and TRBJ2-5; 12 bases fit TRBD2. The read gets to within 4 residues of the CDR3 end, and the germline J gene fills in the rest. CDR1 and CDR2 (germline): FNHDT, SITEND (reference sequence). This CDR3 comprises 15 residues.

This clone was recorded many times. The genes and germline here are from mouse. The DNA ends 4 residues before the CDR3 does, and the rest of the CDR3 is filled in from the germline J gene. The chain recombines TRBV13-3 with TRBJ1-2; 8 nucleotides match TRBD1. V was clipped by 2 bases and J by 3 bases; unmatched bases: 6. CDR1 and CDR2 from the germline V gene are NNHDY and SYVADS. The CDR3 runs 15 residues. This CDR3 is CASSESRGQDSDYTF. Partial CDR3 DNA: TGTGCCAGCAGTGAGAGCAGGGGGCAGGACTCC.